The 18 T cell receptor beta chains in this list originate from one sample, sequenced in a study of cytomegalovirus exposure and HLA in healthy donors (TCRdb year 2017). Receptor libraries were prepared by the immunoSEQ multiplex PCR assay. For the multiplex PCR, a mixture combining 60 forward primers for TCR Vbeta segments and 13 reverse primers for TCR Jbeta segments was used. As stored in TCRdb, this immuneACCESS dataset retains in-frame rearrangements with V and J assigned. A fraction of the clones does not appear; measured against another copy, unresolved V genes explain less than half of the discrepancy, and the remainder lacks a known reason. This sample lists about 180,000 clones; 65% to 85% were detected once. In total, the top ten clones hold 1.2% to 1.5% of the sample. The specimen sequenced was PBMCs. Source of these receptors: a girl aged 10-17 years in good health and CMV-seropositive.

This chain links TRBV10-3 with TRBJ1-5, with D unclear. The CDR3 runs to 12 residues. Looked up from germline, CDR1 is ENHRY and CDR2 is SYGVKD. V was pared by 6 bases and J by 6 bases, with 9 bases between. CDR3 residues: CAISGGGQPQHF. CDR3 nucleotides: TGTGCCATCAGCGGAGGTGGTCAGCCCCAGCATTTT.

This chain connects TRBV2 to TRBJ1-2; no reliable D call. Per germline, CDR1 SNHLY and CDR2 FYNNEI. V was shortened by 2 bases and J by 2 bases, with 6 bases between the two germline ends. The CDR3 runs 13 residues. CDR3 nucleotide sequence: TGTGCCAGCAGTGAAACGGAGAACTATGGCTACACCTTC. Amino acids: CASSETENYGYTF. Full variable domain (remainder filled in from reference TRBV2 and TRBJ1-2): EPEVTQTPSHQVTQMGQEVILRCVPISNHLYFYWYRQILGQKVEFLVSFYNNEISEKSEIFDDQFSVERPDGSNFTLKIRSTKLEDSAMYFCASSETENYGYTFGSGTRLTVV.

The J gene is TRBJ1-1, the V gene TRBV4-2; D gene unclear. Germline V gene data show CDR1 as LGHNA and CDR2 as YNFKEQ. V was shortened by 1 base and J by 6 bases, with 12 bases between the two germline ends. The CDR3 has 14 residues. CDR3 in amino acids: CASSQVALYPEAFF. The CDR3 DNA reads as TGTGCCAGCAGCCAAGTAGCTCTCTATCCTGAAGCTTTCTTT.

This chain connects TRBV29-1 to TRBJ2-4, with unresolved D. Germline CDR1 SQVTM, CDR2 ANQGSEA. CDR3 length equals 13 residues. V was clipped by 4 bases and J by 0 bases, with 7 bases between them. CDR3 residues: CSVVPLAKNIQYF. The CDR3 nucleotides are TGCAGCGTTGTCCCTTTAGCCAAAAACATTCAGTACTTC.

The chain employs TRBV9 and TRBJ1-3; D is possibly TRBD1 (5 bases). This CDR3 contains 17 residues. Between the trimmed V and J ends, which lost 0 bases and 3 bases, there was a span of 16 bases. Germline CDR1 is SGDLS and CDR2 is YYNGEE. CDR3 coding DNA: TGTGCCAGCAGCGTAGGGGGGGTTGGGCCCCTTGGAAACACCATATATTTT. Its translation: CASSVGGVGPLGNTIYF. Based on the CDR3 plus reference TRBV9 and TRBJ1-3, the full variable domain is DSGVTQTPKHLITATGQRVTLRCSPRSGDLSVYWYQQSLDQGLQFLIQYYNGEERAKGNILERFSAQQFPDLHSELNLSSLELGDSALYFCASSVGGVGPLGNTIYFGEGSWLTVV.

This clone was observed a handful of times. The gene calls are TRBV7-2 and TRBJ1-3; no reliable D call. The CDR3 is made up of 18 amino acids. Trimming stripped 2 bases from V and 0 bases from J, with 17 bases between. Per germline, CDR1 SGHTA and CDR2 FQGNSA. The CDR3 sequence: CASSLQPAGLRSGNTIYF. As DNA, the CDR3 is TGTGCCAGCAGCTTACAACCCGCCGGACTTCGCTCTGGAAACACCATATATTTT.

The chain recombines TRBV11-2 with TRBJ2-4; maybe TRBD1 (6 bases). Germline V CDR1 and CDR2: SGHAT, FQNNGV. V lost 2 bases, J lost 7 bases, and 21 bases lay in between. This CDR3 is 17 amino acids long. The CDR3 is CASSLTGNRDVGNIQYF. DNA for the CDR3: TGTGCCAGCAGCTTAACAGGGAATAGGGACGTCGGTAACATTCAGTACTTC.

V and J are TRBV18 and TRBJ2-6; D is uncertain. The V gene lost 6 bases and the J gene lost 0 bases, with 24 bases spanning the gap. The V gene's germline CDR1 is KGHSH and CDR2 LQKENI. This CDR3 is built from 20 residues. For the CDR3, the DNA is TGTGCCAGCTCCCCCCTCTCCCTTAGCCTAACAAACTCTGGGGCCAACGTCCTGACTTTC. It encodes CASSPLSLSLTNSGANVLTF. Full variable domain (remainder filled in from reference TRBV18 and TRBJ2-6): NAGVMQNPRHLVRRRGQEARLRCSPMKGHSHVYWYRQLPEEGLKFMVYLQKENIIDESGMPKERFSAEFPKEGPSILRIQQVVRGDSAAYFCASSPLSLSLTNSGANVLTFGAGSRLTVL.

This clone showed up just a few times. The chain recombines TRBV9 with TRBJ2-7, with 9 bases that match TRBD1. The CDR3 is made up of 15 amino acids. Germline loops: CDR1 SGDLS, CDR2 YYNGEE. The J segment lost 3 bases and the V segment lost 3 bases, leaving 7 bases of the junction unmatched. CDR3 region: CASSGWTGAGYEQYF. For the CDR3, the DNA is TGTGCCAGCAGCGGATGGACAGGGGCAGGCTACGAGCAGTACTTC.

The chain links TRBV4-1 to TRBJ1-5, with D unclear. The CDR3 extends over 16 amino acids. V was trimmed by 0 bases and J by 1 base, leaving 10 bases between them. Germline V gene sequence: CDR1 MGHRA, CDR2 YSYEKL. The CDR3 protein is CASSQDPTPSNQPQHF. The CDR3 nucleotides read TGCGCCAGCAGCCAAGATCCGACACCCAGCAATCAGCCCCAGCATTTT.

This chain's CDR3 is CASSVGAGGPNTQYF. CDR3 bases: TGTGCCAGCAGCGTCGGAGCGGGAGGGCCCAATACGCAGTATTTT. The V call is TRBV11-2, the J call TRBJ2-3, with 10 bases lining up with TRBD2. CDR1 is SGHAT, CDR2 FQNNGV, per germline. The CDR3 has 15 amino acids. Trimming cost V 5 bases and J 7 bases; bases outside gene matches: 9.

This chain connects TRBV4-3 to TRBJ1-5, with D perhaps TRBD1 (6 bases). Germline V gives CDR1 LGHNA, CDR2 YSLEER. CDR3 size: 18 residues. V was clipped by 3 bases and J by 5 bases, with 23 bases between them. The CDR3 DNA reads TGCGCCAGCAGCCAGGGCCGCGGGGGGCGTCTACCGGATCAGCCCCAGCATTTT. Encoded protein: CASSQGRGGRLPDQPQHF.

Only a few counts were recorded for this clone. The chain joins TRBV4-2 to TRBJ2-1, with 10 bases matching TRBD2. The CDR3 extends over 16 amino acids. Per the germline V gene, CDR1 is LGHNA and CDR2 is YNFKEQ. Trimming at V came to 7 bases and at J to 8 bases, leaving 14 bases not matched to a gene. In DNA form, the CDR3 reads TGTGCCAGCACCCCTACTAGCGGGACACTGGGCTATGAGCAGTTCTTC. Its translation: CASTPTSGTLGYEQFF.

The chain is built from TRBV18 and TRBJ2-5, with 12 nucleotides matching TRBD2. Germline assignment: CDR1 KGHSH and CDR2 LQKENI. The junction had 9 bases not matched to a gene; V was cut back by 5 bases and J by 5 bases. The CDR3 sequence is 16 residues long. CDR3 in amino acids: CASSAVLAGGRETQYF. CDR3 coding DNA: TGTGCCAGCTCAGCTGTACTAGCGGGAGGTCGGGAGACCCAGTACTTC.

The V and J genes are TRBV7-3 and TRBJ2-7, with 8 bases lining up with TRBD2. V shed 3 bases, J shed 7 bases, and the junction held 11 bases outside the gene matches. Germline values: CDR1 SGHTA, CDR2 FQGTGA. This CDR3 has 15 residues. CDR3 DNA: TGTGCCAGCAGCTTGGGAGGAGCGGGAGAGCGTGAGCAGTACTTC. Protein: CASSLGGAGEREQYF.

This chain links TRBV6-5 with TRBJ1-2; perhaps TRBD1 as D (6 bases). This CDR3 region has 12 residues. Germline-derived CDR1 and CDR2 are MNHEY and SVGAGI. Trimming took 4 bases from V and 3 from J, leaving 6 bases between them. This CDR3 is CASSSGDYGYTF. The DNA of the CDR3 is TGTGCCAGCAGTTCAGGGGACTATGGCTACACCTTC.

In this sample, this clone turned up once. The chain uses TRBV29-1 and TRBJ2-7, with 8 bases aligning to TRBD1. V lost 6 bases to trimming and J lost 5 bases; unmatched junction nucleotides: 6. The CDR3 contains 12 residues. Germline CDR1 and CDR2: SQVTM and ANQGSEA. The CDR3 nucleotides read TGCAGCGTCGGACAGGGCCTCCACGAGCAGTACTTC. Translating gives CSVGQGLHEQYF.

The V and J genes are TRBV11-2 and TRBJ2-1; the match to TRBD2 covers 9 bases. This CDR3 is 15 amino acids long. Per the germline V gene, CDR1 is SGHAT and CDR2 is FQNNGV. Losses at the gene ends were 4 bases for V and 7 bases for J; bases not matched to a gene: 8. CDR3 region: CASSYVAGAGNEQFF. CDR3 DNA: TGTGCCAGCAGCTATGTAGCGGGAGCAGGGAATGAGCAGTTCTTC.